One and the same sample provided the 2 T cell receptor beta chains below, sequenced in a study of blood T cell repertoires in COVID-19 (dated by TCRdb to the early 2020s). Library method: the immunoSEQ multiplex PCR assay. TCRdb retrieved this table from immuneACCESS and kept in-frame rearrangements only. Not all clones are present; in checked studies, unresolved V genes account for under half, and no reason is known for the remainder. This sample comprises about 230,000 clones, around 83% of them detected only once. The leading ten clones occupy about 7.4% of the sample. Sequencing was carried out using peripheral blood. These receptors all stem from a woman in her forties or fifties with acute or convalescent COVID-19.

The rearrangement joins TRBV25-1 to TRBJ2-1; possibly TRBD2 for D (6 bases). V lost 1 base and J 4 bases, leaving 14 bases between the germline ends. CDR1 is MGHDK and CDR2 is SYGVNS in the germline V gene. CDR3 length: 16 residues. In nucleotides, the CDR3 is TGTGCCAGCAGTGAATTTTTGGAGGGGTGGTACAATGAGCAGTTCTTC. Translation: CASSEFLEGWYNEQFF.

V gene TRBV7-9 combines with J gene TRBJ1-1, with no clear D. Trimming pared 2 bases from V and 4 bases from J, leaving 8 bases between. The CDR3 runs 13 residues. The germline CDR1 and CDR2 sequences are SEHNR and FQNEAQ (reference sequence). The CDR3 nucleotides read TGTGCCAGCAGCTTACGGGGTGTCACTGAAGCTTTCTTT. Its translation is CASSLRGVTEAFF. The full variable domain, rest sourced from reference TRBV7-9 and TRBJ1-1, is DTGVSQNPRHKITKRGQNVTFRCDPISEHNRLYWYRQTLGQGPEFLTYFQNEAQLEKSRLLSDRFSAERPKGSFSTLEIQRTEQGDSAMYLCASSLRGVTEAFFGQGTRLTVV.